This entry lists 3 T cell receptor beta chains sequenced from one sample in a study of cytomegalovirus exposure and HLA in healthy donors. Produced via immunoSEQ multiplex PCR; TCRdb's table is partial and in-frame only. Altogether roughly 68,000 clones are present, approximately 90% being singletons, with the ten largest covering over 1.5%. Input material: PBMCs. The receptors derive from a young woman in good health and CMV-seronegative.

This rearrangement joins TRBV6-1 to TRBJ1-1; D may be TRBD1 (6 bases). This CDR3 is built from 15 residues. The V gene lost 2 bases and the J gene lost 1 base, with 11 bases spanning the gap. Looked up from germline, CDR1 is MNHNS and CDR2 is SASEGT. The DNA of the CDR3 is TGTGCCAGCAGTGAACCGGGACACCCGAACACTGAAGCTTTCTTT. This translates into CASSEPGHPNTEAFF.

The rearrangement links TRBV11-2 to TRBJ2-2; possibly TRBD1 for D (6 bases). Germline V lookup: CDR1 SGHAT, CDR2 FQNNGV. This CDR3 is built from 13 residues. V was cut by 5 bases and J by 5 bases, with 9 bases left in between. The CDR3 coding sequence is TGTGCCAGCAGCCGGACAGCTACCGGGGAGCTGTTTTTT. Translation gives CASSRTATGELFF.

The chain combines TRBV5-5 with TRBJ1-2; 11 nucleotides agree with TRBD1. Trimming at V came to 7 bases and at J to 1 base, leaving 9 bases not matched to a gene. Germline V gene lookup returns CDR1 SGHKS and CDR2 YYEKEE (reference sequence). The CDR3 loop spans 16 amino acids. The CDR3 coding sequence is TGTGCCAGCCGGTACGGACAGGGGGCAGATAACTATGGCTACACCTTC. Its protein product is CASRYGQGADNYGYTF.